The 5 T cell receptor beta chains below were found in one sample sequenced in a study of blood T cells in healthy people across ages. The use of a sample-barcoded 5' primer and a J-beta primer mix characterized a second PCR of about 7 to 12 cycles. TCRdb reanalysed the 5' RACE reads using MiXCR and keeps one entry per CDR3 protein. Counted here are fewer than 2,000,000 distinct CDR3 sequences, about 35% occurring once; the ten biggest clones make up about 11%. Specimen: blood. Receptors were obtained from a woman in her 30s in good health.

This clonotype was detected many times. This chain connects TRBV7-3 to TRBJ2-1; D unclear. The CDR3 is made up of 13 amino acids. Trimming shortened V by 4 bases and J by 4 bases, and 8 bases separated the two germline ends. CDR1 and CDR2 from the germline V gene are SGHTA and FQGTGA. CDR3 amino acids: CASSSTPYNEQFF. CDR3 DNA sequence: TGTGCCAGCAGCTCGACGCCGTACAATGAGCAGTTCTTC. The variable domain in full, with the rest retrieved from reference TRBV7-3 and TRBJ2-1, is GAGVSQTPSNKVTEKGKYVELRCDPISGHTALYWYRQSLGQGPEFLIYFQGTGAADDSGLPNDRFFAVRPEGSVSTLKIQRTERGDSAVYLCASSSTPYNEQFFGPGTRLTVL.

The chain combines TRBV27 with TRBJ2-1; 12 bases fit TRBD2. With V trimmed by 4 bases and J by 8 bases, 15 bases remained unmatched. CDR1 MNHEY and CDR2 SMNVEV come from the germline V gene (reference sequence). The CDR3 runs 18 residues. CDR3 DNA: TGTGCCAGCAGTTCCCTCTACCCGACTAGCGGGAGAGCGGATGAGCAGTTCTTC. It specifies CASSSLYPTSGRADEQFF.

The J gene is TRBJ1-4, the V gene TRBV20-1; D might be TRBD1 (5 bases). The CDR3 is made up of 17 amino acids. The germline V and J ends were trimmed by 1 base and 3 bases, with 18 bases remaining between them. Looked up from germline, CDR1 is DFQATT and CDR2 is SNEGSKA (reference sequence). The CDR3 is CSARVRGWYESNEKLFF. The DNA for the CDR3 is TGCAGTGCTAGAGTTCGGGGGTGGTATGAGTCTAATGAAAAACTGTTTTTT.

For the CDR3, the DNA is TGCAGTGCTGCACAGGGTAACGAGCAGTACTTC. It specifies CSAAQGNEQYF. This sequence joins TRBV20-1 and TRBJ2-7; D possibly corresponds to TRBD1 (6 bases). Germline V lookup: CDR1 DFQATT, CDR2 SNEGSKA (reference sequence). The V end lost 5 bases, the J end lost 5 bases, and 10 bases lay between the germline ends. The CDR3 spans 11 residues.

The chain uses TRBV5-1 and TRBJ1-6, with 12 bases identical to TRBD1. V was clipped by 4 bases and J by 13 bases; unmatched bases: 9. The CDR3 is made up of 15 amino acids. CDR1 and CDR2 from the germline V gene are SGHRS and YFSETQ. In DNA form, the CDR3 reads TGCGCCAGCAGCCCGACCGGGACAGGGGGCCAGCCCCTCCACTTT. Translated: CASSPTGTGGQPLHF.